This T cell receptor beta chain came from a study of CD8+ T cells in alopecia areata. Study-wide results and caveats: Alopecia totalis/universalis scalp especially showed more expanded CD8+ clones than normal scalp. In scalp samples, resident alphabeta T cells of normal skin are also sequenced.

The treatment is: oral pan-JAK inhibitor, 5-10 mg twice daily. Researchers gathered lesional scalp punch biopsies and peripheral blood from patients with alopecia areata. Germline CDR1 and CDR2: SGHVS and FQNEAQ. Trimming at V came to 2 bases and at J to 6 bases, leaving 8 bases not matched to a gene. The CDR3 totals 17 residues. In regard to this clone: Its antigen is not identified.

It was cDNA, reverse transcribed from extracted RNA, that served as the sequencing template. Sequenced by immunoSEQ multiplex PCR; TCRdb stores in-frame clones only, minus some. Altogether roughly 120,000 clones are present, 50% to 75% being singletons, with the ten largest covering approximately 29%. The chain employs TRBV7-8 and TRBJ2-3; 13 bases match TRBD2. The source was CD8+ T cells sorted from blood, collected at week 4, from a patient treated with tofacitinib. The source of this sequence is a human donor with alopecia areata. Here the CDR3 DNA reads TGTGCCAGCAGCTTAAAACTAGCGGGGGGGCCGGTGGATACGCAGTATTTT. Residues: CASSLKLAGGPVDTQYF.